Listed below are T cell receptor beta chains from one sample, sequenced in a study of type 1 and type 2 diabetes patients. TCRdb reanalysed the multiplex PCR reads using MiXCR and keeps one entry per CDR3 protein. The sample holds approximately 260,000 distinct CDR3 sequences, 47% seen once. Source material: peripheral blood mononuclear cells (PBMCs). The origin of the receptors is a man younger than 35 with type 2 diabetes. Both conserved end residues are part of each CDR3. The order of the fields is D gene, clone size, J gene, V gene, CDR3 DNA, CDR3 protein. D genes are given only for firm matches. Only some rows state a clone size, as once, few, many or a class for expanded clones.

NA | NA | TRBJ2-6 | TRBV20-1 | TGCAGTGCTAGGGGGTCTGGGGCCAACGTCCTGACTTTC | CSARGSGANVLTF
TRBD2 | many | TRBJ2-3 | TRBV6-1 | TGTGCCAGCATCAGAGCGGGAGTTAAAGATACGCAGTATTTT | CASIRAGVKDTQYF
TRBD1 | NA | TRBJ1-1 | TRBV30 | TGTGCCTGGACCCGACAGGGAAGAGGCACTGAAGCTTTCTTT | CAWTRQGRGTEAFF
NA | NA | TRBJ2-7 | TRBV5-1 | TGCGCCAGCAGCTCCTTCGGGAGCCCGGTCTACGGCGAGCAGTACTTC | CASSSFGSPVYGEQYF
TRBD1 | NA | TRBJ2-7 | TRBV27 | TGTGCCAGCAGTTCGACAGGGGCCACCTACGAGCAGTACTTC | CASSSTGATYEQYF
TRBD1 | NA | TRBJ1-1 | TRBV2 | TGTGCCAGCTGGGACAGGACTGAAGCTTTCTTT | CASWDRTEAFF
TRBD1 | NA | TRBJ2-6 | TRBV7-6 | TGTGCCAGCAGCGCCGGGACAGCCGAAACCTCTAGGGCCAACGTCCTGACTTTC | CASSAGTAETSRANVLTF
NA | NA | TRBJ1-1 | TRBV12-3/TRBV12-4 | TGTGCCAGCAGTGAAGCTTTTGTAGAGAACACTGAAGCTTTCTTT | CASSEAFVENTEAFF
TRBD1 | NA | TRBJ1-2 | TRBV28 | TGTGCCAGCAATTTACAGGGGCGTCGAAATGGCGGCTACACCTTC | CASNLQGRRNGGYTF
NA | many | TRBJ2-5 | TRBV2 | TGTGCCAGCAGAGGGATCCAGGGGGAGACCCAGTACTTC | CASRGIQGETQYF
TRBD1 | NA | TRBJ1-6 | TRBV19 | TGTGCCAGTAGTGATCGGACAGGGGGCGGTTCACCCCTCCACTTT | CASSDRTGGGSPLHF
NA | many | TRBJ1-6 | TRBV7-2 | TGTGCCAGCAGCTTAGTTAGGGGAAACTCCTATAATTCACCCCTCCACTTT | CASSLVRGNSYNSPLHF
TRBD1 | once | TRBJ1-1 | TRBV25-1 | TGCGCCAGCAGTCTGAACGGACAGGGGAGGAACACTGAAGCTTTCTTT | CASSLNGQGRNTEAFF
NA | NA | TRBJ2-7 | TRBV4-3 | TGCGCCAGCAGCCAAGACAGGACGGTGGACTACGAGCAGTACTTC | CASSQDRTVDYEQYF
TRBD2 | few | TRBJ2-7 | TRBV20-1 | TGCAGTGTTCATAGCGGGAGGGCCCTTTCCCAGTACGAGCAGTACTTC | CSVHSGRALSQYEQYF
NA | NA | TRBJ2-7 | TRBV9 | TGTGCCAGCAGCGTAGCGGCGGGGGACACCGACGAGCAGTACTTC | CASSVAAGDTDEQYF
NA | NA | TRBJ1-2 | TRBV4-2 | TGTGCCAGCAGCCAAGATGCGACGGGGATTATCTATGGCTACACCTTC | CASSQDATGIIYGYTF
TRBD1 | NA | TRBJ1-1 | TRBV5-1 | TGCGCCAGCAGCTTCAGACAGGGGTTCGAGAACACTGAAGCTTTCTTT | CASSFRQGFENTEAFF
TRBD1 | NA | TRBJ2-7 | TRBV6-1 | TGTGCCAGCGGGACAGGGGATTTCTACGAGCAGTACTTC | CASGTGDFYEQYF
NA | NA | TRBJ2-1 | TRBV19 | TGTGCCAGTTCTGAACTATTTTCGTACGAGCAGTTCTTC | CASSELFSYEQFF
TRBD1 | NA | TRBJ2-7 | TRBV2 | TGTGCCAGCAGTGTTGCCGGGACAGGGGAAATCGACGAGCAGTACTTC | CASSVAGTGEIDEQYF
NA | NA | TRBJ1-5 | TRBV28 | TGTGCCAGCAGTTTAGAGGTGGGGGGCATAGGAAATCAGCCCCAGCATTTT | CASSLEVGGIGNQPQHF
NA | NA | TRBJ2-5 | TRBV7-2 | TGTGCCAGCAGTGCTACTCGCCCAGAGACCCAGTACTTC | CASSATRPETQYF
NA | NA | TRBJ2-7 | TRBV7-8 | TGTGCCAGCGGCATCGACTGGGAGCAGTACTTC | CASGIDWEQYF
NA | few | TRBJ1-5 | TRBV10-3 | TGTGCCATCAGAGATAATAGCAATCAGCCCCAGCATTTT | CAIRDNSNQPQHF
NA | NA | TRBJ1-4 | TRBV7-8 | TGTGCCACTAACTCCCAAGGAAGCACTAATGAAAAACTGTTTTTT | CATNSQGSTNEKLFF